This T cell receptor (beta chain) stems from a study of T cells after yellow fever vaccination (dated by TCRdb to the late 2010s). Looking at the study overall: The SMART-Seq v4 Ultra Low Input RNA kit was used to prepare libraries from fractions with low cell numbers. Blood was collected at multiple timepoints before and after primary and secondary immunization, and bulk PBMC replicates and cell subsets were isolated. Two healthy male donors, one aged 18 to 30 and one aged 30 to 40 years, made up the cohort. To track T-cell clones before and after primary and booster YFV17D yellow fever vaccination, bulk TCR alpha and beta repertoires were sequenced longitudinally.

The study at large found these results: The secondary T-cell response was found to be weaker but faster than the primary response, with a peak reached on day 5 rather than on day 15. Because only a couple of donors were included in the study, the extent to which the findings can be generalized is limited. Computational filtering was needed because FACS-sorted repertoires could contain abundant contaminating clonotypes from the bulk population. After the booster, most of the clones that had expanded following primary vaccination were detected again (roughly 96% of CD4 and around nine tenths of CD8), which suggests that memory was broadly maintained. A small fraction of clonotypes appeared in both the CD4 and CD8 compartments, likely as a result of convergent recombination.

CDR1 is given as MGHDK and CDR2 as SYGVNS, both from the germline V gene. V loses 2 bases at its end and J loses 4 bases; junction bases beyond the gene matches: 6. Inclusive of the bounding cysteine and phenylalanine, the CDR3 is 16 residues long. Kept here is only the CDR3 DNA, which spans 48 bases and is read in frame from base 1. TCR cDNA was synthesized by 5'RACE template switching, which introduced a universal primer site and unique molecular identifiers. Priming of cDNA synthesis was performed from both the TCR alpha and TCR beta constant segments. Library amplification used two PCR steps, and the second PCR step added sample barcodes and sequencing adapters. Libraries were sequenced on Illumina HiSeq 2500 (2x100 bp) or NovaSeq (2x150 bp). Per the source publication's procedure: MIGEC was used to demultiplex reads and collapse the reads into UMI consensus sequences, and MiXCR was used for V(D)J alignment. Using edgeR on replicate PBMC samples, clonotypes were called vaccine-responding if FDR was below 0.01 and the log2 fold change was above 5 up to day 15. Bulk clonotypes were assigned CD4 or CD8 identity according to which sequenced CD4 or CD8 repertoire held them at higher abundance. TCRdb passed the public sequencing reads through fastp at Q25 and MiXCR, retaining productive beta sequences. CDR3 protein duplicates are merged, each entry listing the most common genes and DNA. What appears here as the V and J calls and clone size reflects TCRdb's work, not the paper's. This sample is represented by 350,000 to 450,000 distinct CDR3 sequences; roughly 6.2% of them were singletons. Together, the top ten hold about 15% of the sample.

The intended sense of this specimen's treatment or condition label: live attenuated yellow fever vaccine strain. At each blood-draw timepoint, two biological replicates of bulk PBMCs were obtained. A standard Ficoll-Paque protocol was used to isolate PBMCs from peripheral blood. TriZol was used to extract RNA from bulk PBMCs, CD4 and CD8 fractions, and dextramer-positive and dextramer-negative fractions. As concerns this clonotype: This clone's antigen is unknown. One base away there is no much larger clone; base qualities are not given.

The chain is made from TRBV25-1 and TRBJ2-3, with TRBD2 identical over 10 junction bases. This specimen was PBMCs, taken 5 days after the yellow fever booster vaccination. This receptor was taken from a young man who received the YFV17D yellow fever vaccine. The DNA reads TGTGCCAGCAGTGAAAGGGCTAGCGGGAGTGCAGATACGCAGTATTTT. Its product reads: CASSERASGSADTQYF.